These T cell receptor beta chains were read from a single sample in a study of preoperative IRX-2 immunotherapy in early breast cancer. The repertoire was sequenced with immunoSEQ multiplex PCR; TCRdb's copy has only in-frame clones and lacks some. The sample shows about 67,000 clones, approximately 93% of them seen only once. The specimen was collected from a patient treated with IRX-2 immunotherapy. These receptors were obtained from a human donor with breast cancer. CDR3s include the opening cysteine and the closing phenylalanine or tryptophan. D genes are given only for firm matches. Expanded clones get a size class; other rows say once, few or many, or leave the size out.

v_call	j_call	d_call	clone_size	cdr3_aa	cdr3_nt
TRBV11-2	TRBJ2-4	NA	NA	CASSPQGAGPKNIQYF	TGTGCCAGCAGCCCACAGGGAGCAGGGCCCAAAAACATTCAGTACTTC
TRBV11-2	TRBJ2-1	NA	NA	CASSRIGAEQFF	TGTGCCAGCAGTCGGATCGGGGCGGAGCAGTTCTTC
TRBV9	TRBJ1-1	NA	NA	CASSVEPNTEAFF	TGTGCCAGCAGCGTAGAACCGAACACTGAAGCTTTCTTT
TRBV19	TRBJ2-2	TRBD2	once	CASSFDSGRRTGELFF	TGTGCCAGTAGTTTCGATAGCGGGAGGCGAACCGGGGAGCTGTTTTTT
TRBV7-2	TRBJ2-3	NA	NA	CASSFKLAGDTQYF	TGTGCCAGCAGCTTTAAACTAGCCGGGGATACGCAGTATTTT
TRBV27	TRBJ2-2	NA	NA	CASSLSARPRGLFF	TGTGCCAGCAGTTTATCGGCCCGGCCCCGAGGGCTGTTTTTT
TRBV19	TRBJ1-3	NA	NA	CASSMGRHFSGNTIYF	TGTGCCAGTAGTATGGGACGGCATTTCTCTGGAAACACCATATATTTT
TRBV5-4	TRBJ1-6	NA	NA	CASSLHGGADNSPLHF	TGTGCCAGCAGCTTGCACGGGGGCGCCGATAATTCACCCCTCCACTTT
TRBV5-4	TRBJ2-3	NA	NA	CASSSAVTTLSVDTQYF	TGTGCCAGCAGCTCAGCGGTTACCACCCTCTCTGTAGATACGCAGTATTTT
TRBV4-3	TRBJ1-3	NA	NA	CASSQEGGNTIYF	TGCGCCAGCAGCCAAGAGGGTGGAAACACCATATATTTT
TRBV28	TRBJ2-7	NA	NA	CASSSRRWTEAYEQYF	TGTGCCAGCAGTTCACGGAGATGGACAGAGGCCTACGAGCAGTACTTC
TRBV4-3	TRBJ1-1	NA	NA	CASSPRGRTEAFF	TGCGCCAGCAGTCCCCGAGGGAGAACTGAAGCTTTCTTT
TRBV11-2	TRBJ1-1	TRBD1	NA	CASSHQTGPHTEAFF	TGTGCCAGCAGTCACCAGACAGGGCCCCACACTGAAGCTTTCTTT
TRBV14	TRBJ2-5	NA	NA	CASSQHQETQYF	TGTGCCAGCAGCCAACATCAAGAGACCCAGTACTTC
TRBV13	TRBJ2-7	NA	NA	CASSHREFSYEQYF	TGTGCCAGCAGCCACAGGGAGTTCTCCTACGAGCAGTACTTC
TRBV7-6	TRBJ1-5	TRBD1	NA	CASSIQGLGPQHF	TGTGCCAGCAGCATACAGGGGTTGGGGCCCCAGCATTTT
TRBV28	TRBJ2-1	NA	NA	CAIRRGRTYNEQFF	TGTGCAATACGCCGGGGACGAACCTACAATGAGCAGTTCTTC
TRBV7-9	TRBJ1-2	NA	NA	CASSLGFNYGYTF	TGTGCCAGCAGCTTGGGATTTAACTATGGCTACACCTTC
TRBV5-4	TRBJ2-3	TRBD1	NA	CASSSYPGQGGDTQYF	TGTGCCAGCAGCTCTTACCCGGGACAGGGAGGAGATACGCAGTATTTT
TRBV30	TRBJ1-2	TRBD1	NA	CACGTGYGYTF	TGTGCCTGCGGGACAGGGTATGGCTACACCTTC
TRBV7-3	TRBJ1-1	TRBD1	NA	CASSLLGQGANTEAFF	TGTGCCAGCAGCTTACTGGGACAGGGGGCTAACACTGAAGCTTTCTTT
TRBV5-5	TRBJ1-4	NA	NA	CASSFSGFGGGEKLFF	TGTGCCAGCAGCTTTTCGGGGTTCGGAGGTGGTGAAAAACTGTTTTTT
TRBV11-2	TRBJ2-1	TRBD2	once	CASSQTSGAYNEQFF	TGTGCCAGCAGCCAGACTAGCGGGGCTTACAATGAGCAGTTCTTC
TRBV5-1	TRBJ2-1	TRBD2	NA	CASSLGRGTSGRKQFF	TGCGCCAGCAGCTTGGGCCGGGGGACTAGCGGGAGGAAGCAGTTCTTC
TRBV18	TRBJ1-4	NA	NA	CASSPPLTNEKLFF	TGTGCCAGCTCACCTCCTCTGACTAATGAAAAACTGTTTTTT
TRBV28	TRBJ1-5	NA	once	CASSFLQLNQPQHF	TGTGCCAGCAGTTTTTTACAGTTGAATCAGCCCCAGCATTTT
TRBV29-1	TRBJ2-1	NA	NA	CSVEVFGFSSYNEQFF	TGCAGCGTTGAAGTATTCGGGTTTAGCTCCTACAATGAGCAGTTCTTC
TRBV15	TRBJ2-1	TRBD2	NA	CATSRVGRGRAGEQFF	TGTGCCACCAGCAGAGTCGGTCGTGGGAGGGCGGGCGAGCAGTTCTTC
TRBV6-4	TRBJ2-5	NA	NA	CASSVELGQETQYF	TGTGCCAGCAGTGTCGAACTAGGCCAAGAGACCCAGTACTTC
TRBV6-6	TRBJ1-2	NA	NA	CASSYGGERDGYTF	TGTGCCAGCAGTTACGGGGGCGAAAGGGACGGCTACACCTTC
TRBV13	TRBJ2-5	NA	NA	CASSLAGRAETQYF	TGTGCCAGCAGCTTAGCGGGCAGGGCTGAGACCCAGTACTTC
TRBV10-3	TRBJ2-1	TRBD2	once	CAISEWGTSGGRSYNEQFF	TGTGCCATCAGTGAGTGGGGGACTAGCGGGGGTCGCTCCTACAATGAGCAGTTCTTC
TRBV5-1	TRBJ1-1	TRBD1	NA	CASSPTGTGGAFGEAFF	TGCGCCAGCAGCCCGACCGGGACAGGGGGCGCCTTCGGTGAAGCTTTCTTT
TRBV5-4	TRBJ2-7	TRBD1	NA	CASSTGDPNEQYF	TGTGCCAGCAGCACAGGGGACCCAAACGAGCAGTACTTC
TRBV21-1	TRBJ2-7	NA	NA	CASSKRGGQPYEQYF	TGTGCCAGCAGCAAACGGGGGGGACAGCCTTACGAGCAGTACTTC
TRBV7-2	TRBJ2-6	TRBD2	NA	CASSSRAGSSGANVLTF	TGTGCCAGCAGCTCCCGAGCGGGGTCCTCTGGGGCCAACGTCCTGACTTTC
TRBV19	TRBJ1-1	NA	NA	CASRMGAGNTEAFF	TGTGCCAGTAGGATGGGGGCAGGCAACACTGAAGCTTTCTTT